The rows below give T cell receptor beta chains drawn from one sample of a study of CD8 T cells in ankylosing spondylitis. TCRdb recomputed calls from the 5' RACE reads with MiXCR, one row per CDR3 protein. This table holds around 770,000 distinct CDR3 sequences, around 20% found once. Sequencing was done on a sample of blood, either unsorted or a sorted T cell fraction (not recorded which). Source of these receptors: a male donor with ankylosing spondylitis. The CDR3 runs from the conserved cysteine through the conserved F or W. A D gene is named only where the DNA matches it firmly. The listing skips clone size in some rows; elsewhere it reads once, few, many or a size class.

size	D	V	J	DNA	CDR3
few	-	TRBV12-3/TRBV12-4	TRBJ2-5	TGTGCCAGCAGTTTAGAGGGCGGGAGCAGGGGAAGAGAGACCCAGTACTTC	CASSLEGGSRGRETQYF
-	TRBD2	TRBV6-1	TRBJ2-1	TGTGCCAGCAGTCGGGGGGCTAGCGGGGGGTACAATGAGCAGTTCTTC	CASSRGASGGYNEQFF
-	TRBD2	TRBV20-1	TRBJ2-3	TGCAGTGCTAGAGATAGGGCCGCGGCGGGAGCGAAGGCAGATACGCAGTATTTT	CSARDRAAAGAKADTQYF
-	TRBD2	TRBV7-2	TRBJ2-5	TGTGCCAGCACCAAGAGCGGGAGGGTGGAAGAGACCCAGTACTTC	CASTKSGRVEETQYF
-	-	TRBV4-3	TRBJ1-4	TGCGCCAGCAGCCAAGACCGGGATAATAATGAAAAACTGTTTTTT	CASSQDRDNNEKLFF
-	-	TRBV5-1	TRBJ2-1	TGCGCCAGCAGCTTGGAACTCGGTGGGATACCCTACAATGAGCAGTTCTTC	CASSLELGGIPYNEQFF
few	-	TRBV10-3	TRBJ1-5	TGTGCCATCAGTGAGCGAGGGGCGGAGCAGCCCCAGCATTTT	CAISERGAEQPQHF
once	-	TRBV3-1	TRBJ2-1	TGTGCCAGCAGCCAAGAAAGCGGGTTCTCCCCCACCTACAATGAGCAGTTCTTC	CASSQESGFSPTYNEQFF
many	TRBD2	TRBV7-8	TRBJ2-7	TGTGCCAGCAGCCGCAGCGGGAATTGGTACGAGCAGTACTTC	CASSRSGNWYEQYF
-	-	TRBV12-3/TRBV12-4	TRBJ2-6	TGTGCCACGGACACCGGCTCTGGGGCCAACGTCCTGACTTTC	CATDTGSGANVLTF
-	TRBD1	TRBV6-1	TRBJ1-2	TGTGCCAGCAGCCCGACAGGGGAAGATGGCTACACCTTC	CASSPTGEDGYTF
-	TRBD2	TRBV7-6	TRBJ2-3	TGTGCCAGCAGCTTAACCGTCGGCGGGGGGGTTGGGACAGATACGCAGTATTTT	CASSLTVGGGVGTDTQYF
few	TRBD1	TRBV5-1	TRBJ1-2	TGCGCCAGCAGCGAATACCGGGACAGGGGTTACTATGGCTACACCTTC	CASSEYRDRGYYGYTF
many	-	TRBV7-9	TRBJ1-1	TGCGCCAGCAGCTCCCCAGGGAACACTGAAGCTTTCTTT	CASSSPGNTEAFF
-	-	TRBV20-1	TRBJ2-1	TGCAGTGCCGAGGGTCGCGGCGGCCACAATGAGCAGTTCTTC	CSAEGRGGHNEQFF
-	TRBD2	TRBV5-4	TRBJ2-5	TGTGCCAGCGGGATAGCGGGGGGCAAAGAGACCCAGTACTTC	CASGIAGGKETQYF
-	TRBD2	TRBV5-1	TRBJ2-1	TGCGCCAGCAGCTCTAGCGGGGGGAAGAATGAGCAGTTCTTC	CASSSSGGKNEQFF
-	TRBD1	TRBV29-1	TRBJ1-6	TGCAGCGTTGTCCGGACAGGGAGGTCCTTTAATTCCTATAATTCACCCCTCCACTTT	CSVVRTGRSFNSYNSPLHF
few	-	TRBV27	TRBJ2-7	TGTGCCAGCAGTTCACAGGGAGAAATGCCCTACGAGCAGTACTTC	CASSSQGEMPYEQYF
-	TRBD2	TRBV12-3/TRBV12-4	TRBJ2-2	TGTGCCAGCAGTTCATGGACTAGCGGGACCTTAGGGGAGCTGTTTTTT	CASSSWTSGTLGELFF
few	TRBD2	TRBV29-1	TRBJ2-1	TGCAGCGTTGAAGCTAGCGGGGGGAGCTCCTACAATGAGCAGTTCTTC	CSVEASGGSSYNEQFF
many	TRBD2	TRBV12-3/TRBV12-4	TRBJ2-5	TGTGCCAGCAGTTTCTTCTCGTTACTAGCGGGGAAAGAGACCCAGTACTTC	CASSFFSLLAGKETQYF
many	TRBD1	TRBV2	TRBJ2-3	TGTGCCAGCAGGACCGGGACAGACACAGATACGCAGTATTTT	CASRTGTDTDTQYF
few	-	TRBV7-2	TRBJ1-6	TGTGCCAGCAGCTTAGCACAGCTCCTCCACTTT	CASSLAQLLHF
-	TRBD2	TRBV4-3	TRBJ2-7	TGCGCCAGCAGCCAAGATATGGGAGGGGTACTAGCGGGAGTCTACGAGCAGTACTTC	CASSQDMGGVLAGVYEQYF
few	TRBD2	TRBV29-1	TRBJ2-1	TGCAGCGTTGAAGGCGGAGCGGGAGTATACAATGAGCAGTTCTTC	CSVEGGAGVYNEQFF
-	-	TRBV5-5	TRBJ2-6	TGTGCCAGCAGCTTGGTATTGAACTCTGGGGCCAACGTCCTGACTTTC	CASSLVLNSGANVLTF
few	TRBD2	TRBV20-1	TRBJ2-5	TGCAGTGCTAGGACTCCCCTAGCGGGAGGCCGGGAGACCCAGTACTTC	CSARTPLAGGRETQYF
-	TRBD1	TRBV12-3/TRBV12-4	TRBJ2-7	TGTGCCAGCAGCCTCCGTCGGGACAGGGGGTTCGAGCAGTACTTC	CASSLRRDRGFEQYF
few	TRBD2	TRBV5-1	TRBJ2-1	TGCGCCAGCAGCTTGGCGACTAGCGGGAGTAATGAGCAGTTCTTC	CASSLATSGSNEQFF
-	-	TRBV7-2	TRBJ2-2	TGTGCCAGCAGCCCCGCCGGGTCCCAACGACCCGGGGAGCTGTTTTTT	CASSPAGSQRPGELFF
few	-	TRBV28	TRBJ2-3	TGTGCCAGCAGTTTATCCGCACTAGTAGGCGCAGATACGCAGTATTTT	CASSLSALVGADTQYF
-	-	TRBV28	TRBJ2-7	TGTGCCAGCAGCACCCCCGACAGCCTACCCTACGAGCAGTACTTC	CASSTPDSLPYEQYF
-	-	TRBV20-1	TRBJ2-7	TGCAGTGCTAGTGACATCGGCTACGAGCAGTACTTC	CSASDIGYEQYF
few	-	TRBV4-2	TRBJ2-1	TGTGCCAGCAGCCAAGAAACCTTTCAAGTTTATAACGACCGCAATGAGCAGTTCTTC	CASSQETFQVYNDRNEQFF
-	-	TRBV4-2	TRBJ2-7	TGTGCCAGCAGCCAAGAGAGGGGGAGATGGGATTACGACTACGAGCAGTACTTC	CASSQERGRWDYDYEQYF
few	-	TRBV4-1	TRBJ2-1	TGCGCCAGCAGCCAAGATCTCGTCAATGAGCAGTTCTTC	CASSQDLVNEQFF
few	TRBD2	TRBV29-1	TRBJ2-3	TGCAGCGTTGCCGACCCTAGCGGGAGGCCAGGGGATACGCAGTATTTT	CSVADPSGRPGDTQYF
-	-	TRBV2	TRBJ1-1	TGTGCCAGCAGTGAAGACCGGAGAGAAGCTTTCTTT	CASSEDRREAFF
-	-	TRBV20-1	TRBJ2-7	TGCAGTGCTAAGTATAGCTTAGGCTTCTACGAGCAGTACTTC	CSAKYSLGFYEQYF
-	TRBD2	TRBV20-1	TRBJ2-7	TGCAGTGCTCGACGTCCGGGACTAGCGGCTATTTACGAGCAGTACTTC	CSARRPGLAAIYEQYF
few	-	TRBV20-1	TRBJ1-6	TGCAGTGCTAGAGATACAGGGTTAAATTCACCCCTCCACTTT	CSARDTGLNSPLHF
-	-	TRBV5-6	TRBJ2-7	TGTGCCAGCAGCTTTGGGGACAACTCCTACGAGCAGTACTTC	CASSFGDNSYEQYF
-	TRBD2	TRBV11-3	TRBJ2-4	TGTGCCAGCAGCTTGCGGGAGATTCAGTACTTC	CASSLREIQYF
-	-	TRBV12-3/TRBV12-4	TRBJ2-1	TGTGCCAGCAGTTTAGAGACCGAAGCGGAGCAGTTCTTC	CASSLETEAEQFF
few	-	TRBV12-3/TRBV12-4	TRBJ2-2	TGTGCCAGCAGCCGAGGGACCGACGGGGGGGAGCTGTTTTTT	CASSRGTDGGELFF
-	-	TRBV5-1	TRBJ2-7	TGCGCCAGCAGCCCCGATTGGGGGGCAGAGCAGTACTTC	CASSPDWGAEQYF
-	-	TRBV5-5	TRBJ1-2	TGTGCCAGCAGCTGGATACTGGGGGAGGCCCTCATCTATGGCTACACCTTC	CASSWILGEALIYGYTF